Judged by frequency, the clone carrying this T cell receptor (beta chain) is medium-sized. Antigen specificity is unknown. The sample comes from a study of T cell clusters in autoimmune cytopenias. One tube held mixed TRB-A and TRB-B primer pools for touch-down PCR. TCRdb reprocessed the multiplex PCR reads, with one entry per CDR3 protein and no DNA. This table lists 5,600 or so distinct CDR3 sequences. TRB amplification used approximately 250 ng of peripheral blood genomic DNA. Study-wide points: Primary autoimmune cytopenia patients seemingly lacked the physiological T cell clusters found in healthy donors. TRB repertoire shifts in secondary cytopenia and chronic lymphocytic leukemia mostly reflected lymphoma, not autoimmunity. Active autoimmune hepatitis patients had about 3.3-fold fewer exclusive TRB clusters than healthy donors.

From germline, CDR1 is MNHEY and CDR2 SVGAGI. The CDR3 sequence is 14 residues long. This sample was shared with a second study, whose subject was T cell repertoires in aging, cancer and after chemotherapy.

The sequenced sample was peripheral blood. The receptor comes from a human donor in good health. The chain uses TRBV6-5 and TRBJ2-5; TCRdb reports TRBD1, a call that lacks DNA to check it against. CDR3 sequence: CASRGLPPQETQYF.